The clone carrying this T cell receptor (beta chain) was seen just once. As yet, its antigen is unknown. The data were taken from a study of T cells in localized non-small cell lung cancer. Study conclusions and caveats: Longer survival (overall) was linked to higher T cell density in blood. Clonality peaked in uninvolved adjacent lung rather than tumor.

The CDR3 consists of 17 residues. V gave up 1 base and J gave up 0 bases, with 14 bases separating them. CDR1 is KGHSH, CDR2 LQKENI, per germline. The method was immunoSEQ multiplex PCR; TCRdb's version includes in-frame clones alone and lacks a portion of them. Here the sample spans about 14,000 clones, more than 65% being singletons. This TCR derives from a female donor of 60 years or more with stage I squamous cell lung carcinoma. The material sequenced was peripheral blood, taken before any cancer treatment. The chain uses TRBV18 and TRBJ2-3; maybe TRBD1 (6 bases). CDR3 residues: CASSPRPGQSSTDTQYF. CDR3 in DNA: TGTGCCAGCTCACCACGACCCGGACAGTCTAGCACAGATACGCAGTATTTT.